This TCR beta chain emerged from a study of cytomegalovirus exposure and HLA in healthy donors. Whole-study context: Early released data comprised around 79 million unique TCRs from HLA-typed donors.

Germline lookup yields CDR1 SGHRS and CDR2 YFSETQ. Trimming pared 4 bases from V and 4 bases from J, leaving 14 bases between. This CDR3 contains 14 residues. Researchers ran the PCR with 60 Vbeta and 13 Jbeta primers. The protocol was immunoSEQ multiplex PCR, while the TCRdb copy is restricted to in-frame clones and leaves out a portion. The sample holds roughly 190,000 clones, approximately 78% seen once. Overall study findings and caveats: A later analysis found common viral pathogens apparently linked to several of the most significant clusters. A reported reduction in N-insertions relative to the roughly 610-donor mean was seen in an Asian-associated ancestry cluster in a later analysis. Cytomegalovirus-associated status was assigned to some 160 TCR beta chains.

Concerning this clone itself: Its specificity is unknown.

The specimen sequenced was PBMCs. The TCR originated in a woman aged 18-29 years in good health and CMV-seronegative. The chain links TRBV5-1 to TRBJ1-2; tentatively, D is TRBD1 (6 bases). The CDR3 region is CASSTQTGSYGYTF. CDR3 nucleotides: TGCGCCAGCAGCACCCAAACAGGGAGCTATGGCTACACCTTC. The full variable domain, with the rest looked up from reference TRBV5-1 and TRBJ1-2, is KAGVTQTPRYLIKTRGQQVTLSCSPISGHRSVSWYQQTPGQGLQFLFEYFSETQRNKGNFPGRFSGRQFSNSRSEMNVSTLELGDSALYLCASSTQTGSYGYTFGSGTRLTVV.